Shown below are 3 T cell receptor beta chains from a single sample sequenced in a study of blood T cell repertoires in COVID-19. Sequencing used immunoSEQ multiplex PCR; TCRdb keeps in-frame clones, though not all of them. The profile shows fewer than 300,000 clones, roughly 85% of them singletons. Sequencing was carried out using PBMCs or T cells enriched from blood (not recorded which). The source is a woman between 50 and 59 years old who had recovered from COVID-19.

The chain employs TRBV6-5 and TRBJ1-1; 10 nucleotides agree with TRBD1. The CDR3 has 15 residues. Losses at the gene ends were 0 bases for V and 6 bases for J; bases not matched to a gene: 4. The germline V gene has CDR1 MNHEY and CDR2 SVGAGI. The CDR3 loop is CASSYSRQGAAEAFF. In nucleotides, the CDR3 is TGTGCCAGCAGTTACTCAAGACAGGGGGCGGCTGAAGCTTTCTTT.

Note on this clone: The same CDR3 arises from other DNA sequences in this sample as well. This chain connects TRBV3-1 (or the pseudogene TRBV3-2) to TRBJ1-1, with a possible D match to TRBD1 (5 bases). With 1 base removed from V and 4 bases from J, the gap between germline ends came to 7 bases. This CDR3 region has 13 residues. CDR1 and CDR2 (germline): LGHDT, YNNKEL (reference sequence). The DNA of the CDR3 is TGTGCCAGCAGCCAAGTTAGGGGCACTGAAGCTTTCTTT. Protein product: CASSQVRGTEAFF.

The genes are TRBV29-1 and TRBJ2-2; the match to TRBD2 covers 8 bases. The CDR3 totals 14 residues. V shed 4 bases and J 0 bases; nucleotides not matched to a gene: 1. Germline V gives CDR1 SQVTM, CDR2 ANQGSEA. CDR3 in amino acids: CSVASGSNTGELFF. In nucleotides, the CDR3 is TGCAGCGTTGCTAGCGGGTCGAACACCGGGGAGCTGTTTTTT.